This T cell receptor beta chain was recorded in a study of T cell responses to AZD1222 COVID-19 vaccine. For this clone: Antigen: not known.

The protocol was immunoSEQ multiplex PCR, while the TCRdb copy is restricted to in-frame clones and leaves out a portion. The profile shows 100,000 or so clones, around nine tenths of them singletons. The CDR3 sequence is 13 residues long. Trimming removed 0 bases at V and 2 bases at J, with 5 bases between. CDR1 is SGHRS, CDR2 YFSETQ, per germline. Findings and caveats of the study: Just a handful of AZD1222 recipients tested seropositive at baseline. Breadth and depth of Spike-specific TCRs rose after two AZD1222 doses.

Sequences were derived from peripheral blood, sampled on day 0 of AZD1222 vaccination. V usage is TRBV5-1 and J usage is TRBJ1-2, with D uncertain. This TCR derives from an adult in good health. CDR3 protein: CASSLEDNYGYTF. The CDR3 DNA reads TGCGCCAGCAGCTTGGAAGACAACTATGGCTACACCTTC.